A selection of T cell receptor beta chains follows, all from one sample in a study of shared clonotypes between healthy human individuals. The repertoire was sequenced with immunoSEQ multiplex PCR; TCRdb's copy has only in-frame clones and lacks some. This sample carries 2 million to 3 million clones, approximately 93% of them seen once, and the ten largest clones take 0.36%. The sequenced material came from naive CD4+ T cells from PBMCs. Source of these receptors: a man between 18 and 35 years old in good health. Some clones in this sample may be carry-over from other donors' samples. Both conserved end residues are part of each CDR3. The D gene is left open where the match is weak. Size values are once, few and many counts, or a class for expanded clones, and some rows have none.

TRBJ1-2	.	TRBD1	TRBV29-1	CSAGQPSYGYTF	TGCAGCGCGGGACAGCCGTCCTATGGCTACACCTTC
TRBJ2-1	.	TRBD2	TRBV6-6	CASRGLREVAYNEQFF	TGTGCCAGCAGGGGCCTCCGGGAGGTCGCCTACAATGAGCAGTTCTTC
TRBJ2-1	.	.	TRBV5-1	CASSLAFMAGDEQFF	TGCGCCAGCAGCTTGGCCTTCATGGCAGGGGATGAGCAGTTCTTC
TRBJ2-7	.	.	TRBV5-6	CASSLGHQKWGAYEQYF	TGTGCCAGCAGCTTGGGTCATCAAAAATGGGGGGCCTACGAGCAGTACTTC
TRBJ2-5	.	.	TRBV13	CASGSPETQYF	TGTGCCAGCGGGTCCCCAGAGACCCAGTACTTC
TRBJ2-7	.	.	TRBV2	CASSEMLAYEQYF	TGTGCCAGCAGTGAGATGCTGGCCTACGAGCAGTACTTC
TRBJ2-5	.	.	TRBV7-6	CASSLVSRAVETQYF	TGTGCCAGCAGCTTAGTCTCCAGGGCCGTAGAGACCCAGTACTTC
TRBJ2-7	.	.	TRBV5-1	CASSLAAGYEQYF	TGCGCCAGCAGCTTGGCCGCTGGATACGAGCAGTACTTC
TRBJ2-6	.	.	TRBV2	CASSEGFSGANVLTF	TGTGCCAGCAGTGAAGGATTCTCTGGGGCCAACGTCCTGACTTTC
TRBJ1-2	.	.	TRBV4-3	CASSQGTAPNYGYTF	TGCGCCAGCAGCCAAGGGACAGCCCCTAACTATGGCTACACCTTC
TRBJ1-3	.	.	TRBV19	CASIRTSGNTIYF	TGTGCCAGTATCCGGACCTCTGGAAACACCATATATTTT
TRBJ2-2	.	.	TRBV10-1	CASSEQSTGELFF	TGCGCCAGCAGTGAACAGTCGACCGGGGAGCTGTTTTTT
TRBJ2-7	.	.	TRBV2	CASSDRMVFSYEQYF	TGTGCCAGCAGTGACCGCATGGTTTTTAGCTACGAGCAGTACTTC
TRBJ2-1	.	.	TRBV28	CASKEPRSNEQFF	TGTGCCAGCAAGGAGCCGCGGAGTAATGAGCAGTTCTTC
TRBJ1-1	few	.	TRBV28	CASSSAGTENTEAFF	TGTGCCAGCAGTTCGGCCGGGACGGAGAACACTGAAGCTTTCTTT
TRBJ2-3	.	.	TRBV6-6	CASSYSAEYDTQYF	TGTGCCAGCAGTTACTCGGCGGAGTATGATACGCAGTATTTT
TRBJ2-3	.	TRBD2	TRBV11-2	CASIVSGRAADTQYF	TGTGCCAGCATCGTTAGCGGGAGGGCGGCAGATACGCAGTATTTT
TRBJ2-5	.	.	TRBV9	CASSAGQQGIETQYF	TGTGCCAGCAGCGCCGGACAACAGGGTATTGAGACCCAGTACTTC
TRBJ1-2	.	.	TRBV10-3	CAISEGRALYGYTF	TGTGCCATCAGTGAGGGGAGGGCCCTCTATGGCTACACCTTC
TRBJ2-7	.	TRBD1	TRBV9	CASSDPGTGYNNEQYF	TGTGCCAGCAGCGATCCCGGGACAGGGTACAACAACGAGCAGTACTTC
TRBJ2-7	.	TRBD1	TRBV25-1	CASSEKAGGTYEQYF	TGTGCCAGCAGTGAAAAGGCAGGGGGAACCTACGAGCAGTACTTC
TRBJ2-3	.	.	TRBV6-4	CASAGEGTDTQYF	TGTGCCAGCGCAGGGGAGGGCACAGATACGCAGTATTTT
TRBJ1-4	.	TRBD1	TRBV11-2	CASSPYFLDRATNEKLFF	TGTGCCAGCAGCCCATACTTCTTAGACAGGGCAACTAATGAAAAACTGTTTTTT
TRBJ2-7	.	TRBD2	TRBV27	CASSLRGGHSGSWGYEQYF	TGTGCCAGCAGTTTACGGGGGGGTCATAGCGGGAGCTGGGGATACGAGCAGTACTTC
TRBJ2-1	once	.	TRBV5-6	CASSLKRAPYNEQFF	TGTGCCAGCAGCTTGAAGCGGGCCCCCTACAATGAGCAGTTCTTC
TRBJ2-1	once	TRBD2	TRBV11-3	CASSFGGRGYNEQFF	TGTGCCAGCAGCTTCGGCGGGAGGGGGTACAATGAGCAGTTCTTC
TRBJ1-5	.	TRBD1	TRBV11-2	CASSLMGQGNQPQHF	TGTGCCAGCAGCTTGATGGGACAGGGGAATCAGCCCCAGCATTTT
TRBJ1-2	.	.	TRBV9	CASSVDTGNYGYTF	TGTGCCAGCAGCGTAGACACTGGGAACTATGGCTACACCTTC
TRBJ1-1	few	TRBD1	TRBV28	CASSLRQGIEAFF	TGTGCCAGCAGTTTAAGACAGGGGATTGAAGCTTTCTTT
TRBJ2-7	.	.	TRBV4-2	CASSLGRVISYEQYF	TGTGCCAGCAGCCTGGGACGGGTTATCTCCTACGAGCAGTACTTC
TRBJ2-7	.	TRBD1	TRBV18	CASSPQGASHEQYF	TGTGCCAGCTCACCACAGGGGGCGAGCCACGAGCAGTACTTC
TRBJ1-4	.	.	TRBV30	CAWSVYPGEGPSEKLFF	TGTGCCTGGAGTGTATACCCAGGGGAGGGCCCGAGTGAAAAACTGTTTTTT
TRBJ2-7	.	.	TRBV27	CASSPQDEGVEQYF	TGTGCCAGCAGTCCCCAGGATGAGGGAGTCGAGCAGTACTTC
TRBJ2-1	.	TRBD2	TRBV10-1	CASSPGGLVIHEQFF	TGCGCCAGCAGCCCGGGGGGACTAGTCATCCATGAGCAGTTCTTC
TRBJ1-6	.	.	TRBV28	CASIESGGRFSPLHF	TGTGCCAGCATCGAATCGGGGGGACGATTTTCACCCCTCCACTTT
TRBJ2-1	.	TRBD2	TRBV28	CASSFVPGLAGGPRGDEQFF	TGTGCCAGCAGTTTTGTCCCGGGACTAGCGGGAGGGCCAAGGGGGGATGAGCAGTTCTTC
TRBJ2-2	.	.	TRBV9	CASSPGRERPGELFF	TGTGCCAGCAGCCCGGGCAGGGAGCGGCCCGGGGAGCTGTTTTTT
TRBJ2-5	once	TRBD1	TRBV6-6	CASRGGQGGRETQYF	TGTGCCAGCAGGGGTGGACAGGGCGGTAGAGAGACCCAGTACTTC
TRBJ2-5	.	TRBD2	TRBV5-1	CASSAGTSGRKETQYF	TGCGCCAGCAGCGCGGGGACTAGCGGGAGGAAAGAGACCCAGTACTTC
TRBJ2-5	once	.	TRBV2	CASSEMGGTSETQYF	TGTGCCAGCAGTGAAATGGGCGGGACGTCAGAGACCCAGTACTTC
TRBJ1-2	.	.	TRBV5-1	CASSLEAGTGYTF	TGCGCCAGCAGCTTGGAGGCAGGCACGGGCTACACCTTC
TRBJ2-3	.	TRBD2	TRBV4-3	CASSQDSGTGTDTQYF	TGCGCCAGCAGCCAAGATAGCGGGACCGGCACAGATACGCAGTATTTT
TRBJ2-1	.	.	TRBV5-4	CASSLGSVRERGNNEQFF	TGTGCCAGCAGCTTGGGTTCTGTGCGGGAACGGGGGAACAATGAGCAGTTCTTC
TRBJ1-1	.	TRBD1	TRBV5-6	CASNLGQGAARNTEAFF	TGTGCCAGCAACTTGGGACAGGGGGCGGCTAGGAACACTGAAGCTTTCTTT
TRBJ1-5	few	.	TRBV2	CASSEQKYQPQHF	TGTGCCAGCAGTGAGCAGAAGTATCAGCCCCAGCATTTT
TRBJ2-7	.	TRBD2	TRBV15	CATSRGTSGIYEQYF	TGTGCCACCAGCAGAGGGACTAGCGGGATCTACGAGCAGTACTTC
TRBJ2-6	.	TRBD1	TRBV25-1	CASSADRVSGANVLTF	TGTGCCAGCAGTGCCGACAGGGTTTCAGGGGCCAACGTCCTGACTTTC
TRBJ1-5	.	TRBD1	TRBV6-5	CASSYSAGGSQPQHF	TGTGCCAGCAGTTACTCGGCAGGGGGAAGTCAGCCCCAGCATTTT
TRBJ1-1	.	.	TRBV4-1	CASSQEAAGRGEAFF	TGCGCCAGCAGCCAAGAGGCGGCAGGGCGAGGGGAAGCTTTCTTT